Shown below are 29 T cell receptor beta chains from a single sample sequenced in a study of neoadjuvant nivolumab and ipilimumab in lung cancer. TCRdb's table, derived via immunoSEQ multiplex PCR, lists solely in-frame clones and lacks some. This repertoire shows over 45,000 clones, roughly 89% found once; its top ten account for around 3.6%. The specimen was blood, collected before neoadjuvant nivolumab, alone or with ipilimumab. All receptors come from an adult with non-small cell lung cancer. Some clones in this sample may be carry-over from other donors' samples.

Here the CDR3 reads CASSIGRNEKLFF. In DNA, the CDR3 is TGTGCCAGCAGCATCGGACGTAATGAAAAACTGTTTTTT. The chain has TRBV5-4 and TRBJ1-4; D is ambiguous. The V gene's germline CDR1 is SGHNT and CDR2 YYREEE (reference sequence). V dropped 4 bases and J dropped 4 bases, with 8 bases sitting between them. The CDR3 is made up of 13 amino acids.

V is TRBV7-8 and J is TRBJ2-1; TRBD2 might be the D (6 bases). Trimming took off 5 bases at V and 9 bases at J, with 20 bases between the two ends. The CDR3 runs 15 residues. The germline gives CDR1 SGHVS, CDR2 FQNEAQ. The CDR3 sequence is CASSPELAQDGEQFF. The CDR3, as DNA: TGTGCCAGCAGCCCCGAACTAGCTCAGGATGGTGAGCAGTTCTTC.

This clone was detected only a few times. The DNA is omitted, as the CDR3 cannot be located on it reliably, and the CDR3 follows TCRdb's listing. The genes are TRBV7-6 and TRBJ2-5; the DNA was not compared with TRBD2, the D call given in the table. The length of the CDR3 is 13 amino acids, counting both ends. Germline CDR1 reads SGHVS; CDR2 reads FNYEAQ. CDR3 region: CASSFGFLETQYF.

The CDR3 DNA is TGCGCCAGCAGCCAGGACAGGCGGCTAGGCACCGGGGAGCTGTTTTTT. This encodes CASSQDRRLGTGELFF. The chain couples TRBV4-3 to TRBJ2-2; 7 bases agree with TRBD1. This CDR3 contains 16 residues. Germline V gene data show CDR1 as LGHNA and CDR2 as YSLEER. V trimming: 3 bases; J trimming: 4 bases; junction bases outside the gene matches: 8.

The chain is built from TRBV6-5 and TRBJ2-7, with D tentatively TRBD1 (5 bases). Germline CDR1 MNHEY, CDR2 SVGAGI. Deletions cut 2 bases from V and 3 bases from J, with 11 bases between. This CDR3 region has 14 residues. The CDR3 sequence is CASSYRKTVYEQYF. In DNA, the CDR3 is TGTGCCAGCAGTTACCGCAAGACAGTCTACGAGCAGTACTTC.

V is TRBV13 and J is TRBJ2-7, with TRBD1 matching 7 bases. The ends lost 4 bases at V and 4 bases at J; junction bases unmatched: 7. The CDR3 is 14 residues long. The germline V gene has CDR1 PRHDT and CDR2 FYEKMQ (reference sequence). The CDR3 here is CASSSTGERYEQYF. In DNA form, the CDR3 reads TGTGCCAGCAGCTCAACAGGGGAAAGGTACGAGCAGTACTTC.

The CDR3 reads CASSERARGQPQHF. The CDR3 DNA is TGCGCCAGCAGTGAGCGGGCTAGAGGGCAGCCCCAGCATTTT. This chain joins TRBV10-1 and TRBJ1-5, with unresolved D. Trimming removed 2 bases at V and 7 bases at J, with 12 bases between. CDR3 length: 14 amino acids. Germline V CDR1 and CDR2: WNHNN, SYGVQD (reference sequence).

This chain joins TRBV7-2 and TRBJ1-4, with D uncertain. The V end lost 6 bases, the J end lost 4 bases, and 15 bases lay between the germline ends. The CDR3 consists of 15 residues. The V gene's germline CDR1 is SGHTA and CDR2 FQGNSA. The CDR3 sequence: CASSQGGIFNEKLFF. The DNA of the CDR3 is TGTGCCAGCAGTCAAGGAGGGATATTTAATGAAAAACTGTTTTTT.

The chain carries TRBV2 and TRBJ2-3; 7 bases agree with TRBD1. J gave up 3 bases and V 6 bases, and 3 bases lay outside the gene matches. Germline V gene lookup returns CDR1 SNHLY and CDR2 FYNNEI. The CDR3 has 13 amino acids. The CDR3 region is CASRGTATDTQYF. The CDR3 DNA sequence: TGTGCCAGCAGGGGGACAGCAACAGATACGCAGTATTTT.

This clone occurred once. In nucleotides, the CDR3 is TGTGCCAGCAGCTTAGCTTCTGGAAACACCATATATTTT. It codes for CASSLASGNTIYF. The rearrangement joins TRBV7-9 to TRBJ1-3; no definite D call. Trimming removed 0 bases at V and 1 base at J, with 1 base between. CDR3 length equals 13 residues. The germline V gene encodes CDR1 SEHNR and CDR2 FQNEAQ (reference sequence).

The V gene is TRBV5-1, the J gene TRBJ1-4, with a tentative D call TRBD1 (5 bases). The V gene's germline CDR1 is SGHRS and CDR2 YFSETQ. Trimming removed 1 base at V and 0 bases at J, with 10 bases between. CDR3 length: 16 residues. CDR3 residues: CASSLTGIATNEKLFF. The CDR3 nucleotides are TGCGCCAGCAGCTTGACAGGAATAGCAACTAATGAAAAACTGTTTTTT.

This sequence joins TRBV2 and TRBJ2-7; D is perhaps TRBD1 (6 bases). This CDR3 comprises 14 residues. Trimming took 2 bases from V and 0 from J, leaving 8 bases between them. From germline, CDR1 is SNHLY and CDR2 FYNNEI. The CDR3 loop is CASSETGHSYEQYF. For the CDR3, the DNA is TGTGCCAGCAGTGAAACGGGACACTCCTACGAGCAGTACTTC.

The V call is TRBV29-1, the J call TRBJ2-2, with D perhaps matching TRBD2 (5 bases). This CDR3 is 16 amino acids long. CDR1 is SQVTM and CDR2 is ANQGSEA in the germline V gene. The V gene lost 0 bases and the J gene lost 6 bases, with 17 bases spanning the gap. The CDR3 loop is CSVEDRRGRGAGELFF. The CDR3, as DNA: TGCAGCGTTGAAGATCGGAGAGGGCGAGGCGCCGGGGAGCTGTTTTTT.

The rearrangement joins TRBV4-3 to TRBJ2-1; 10 nucleotides match TRBD2. V was clipped by 3 bases and J by 9 bases; unmatched bases: 11. The CDR3 is 16 residues long. Germline V gene lookup returns CDR1 LGHNA and CDR2 YSLEER. The CDR3 coding sequence is TGCGCCAGCAGCCACCCAAGCGGGAGGGCCTCGGTTGAGCAGTTCTTC. It yields the protein CASSHPSGRASVEQFF.

J is TRBJ2-3 and V is TRBV5-4; D uncertain. V was clipped by 4 bases and J by 3 bases, with 3 bases between them. This CDR3 spans 11 amino acids. Germline-derived CDR1 and CDR2 are SGHNT and YYREEE (reference sequence). CDR3 amino acids: CASSVTDTQYF. The CDR3 DNA reads TGTGCCAGCAGCGTAACAGATACGCAGTATTTT. The full variable domain, completed using reference TRBV5-4 and TRBJ2-3, is ETGVTQSPTHLIKTRGQQVTLRCSSQSGHNTVSWYQQALGQGPQFIFQYYREEENGRGNFPPRFSGLQFPNYSSELNVNALELDDSALYLCASSVTDTQYFGPGTRLTVL.

The CDR3 sequence is CAFTLAGAQNEQFF. The CDR3 DNA is TGTGCGTTCACATTAGCGGGAGCGCAAAATGAGCAGTTCTTC. This chain connects TRBV5-4 to TRBJ2-1; 9 bases are a match to TRBD2. The CDR3 spans 14 residues. The V gene's germline CDR1 is SGHNT and CDR2 YYREEE (reference sequence). Full variable domain (missing parts from reference TRBV5-4 and TRBJ2-1): ETGVTQSPTHLIKTRGQQVTLRCSSQSGHNTVSWYQQALGQGPQFIFQYYREEENGRGNFPPRFSGLQFPNYSSELNVNALELDDSALYLCAFTLAGAQNEQFFGPGTRLTVL.

The CDR3 region is CASSLGQGLYF. As DNA, the CDR3 is TGTGCCAGCAGCTTAGGGCAGGGCCTGTACTTC. The chain combines TRBV7-9 with TRBJ2-4, with D possibly matching TRBD1 (5 bases). Trimming removed 1 base from V and 15 bases from J, with 10 bases in between. Per the germline V gene, CDR1 is SEHNR and CDR2 is FQNEAQ (reference sequence). CDR3 size: 11 residues.

This chain links TRBV5-1 with TRBJ2-5, with TRBD2 identical over 8 bases. The CDR3 totals 16 residues. CDR1 is SGHRS, CDR2 YFSETQ, per germline. J lost 1 base, V lost 0 bases, and 5 bases had no gene match. CDR3 in amino acids: CASSLGSGSVQETQYF. The CDR3 DNA is TGCGCCAGCAGCTTGGGCAGCGGGAGTGTCCAAGAGACCCAGTACTTC.

The V call is TRBV25-1, the J call TRBJ2-2; D gene ambiguous. V gave up 7 bases and J gave up 1 base, with 10 bases separating them. Looked up from germline, CDR1 is MGHDK and CDR2 is SYGVNS. The CDR3 sequence is 14 residues long. The chain's CDR3 is CASTPGKNTGELFF. The DNA for the CDR3 is TGTGCCAGCACCCCAGGCAAGAACACCGGGGAGCTGTTTTTT.

This clone appeared once. This chain connects TRBV6-1 to TRBJ2-7; D possibly matches TRBD1 or TRBD2 (5 bases each). Germline V CDR1 and CDR2: MNHNS, SASEGT. The V end lost 7 bases, the J end lost 3 bases, and 16 bases lay between the germline ends. The CDR3 has 14 residues. In nucleotides, the CDR3 is TGTGCCAGCAAATACCGGGACGGATTCTACGAGCAGTACTTC. As protein: CASKYRDGFYEQYF.

V is TRBV9 and J is TRBJ1-4; 8 nucleotides align to TRBD1. There are 16 residues in the CDR3. V dropped 0 bases and J dropped 4; count of bases not matched to a gene: 5. Germline V CDR1 and CDR2: SGDLS, YYNGEE. The CDR3 nucleotides are TGTGCCAGCAGCGTAGACGGACAGGGAAATAATGAAAAACTGTTTTTT. As protein: CASSVDGQGNNEKLFF.

The rearrangement links TRBV19 to TRBJ2-1, with TRBD2 as a possible D gene (5 bases). Germline CDR1 LNHDA, CDR2 SQIVND (reference sequence). The V gene lost 5 bases and the J gene lost 5 bases, with 13 bases spanning the gap. This CDR3 is 14 amino acids long. The DNA for the CDR3 is TGTGCCAGTAGTCAAACGGGAAGCAACAATGAGCAGTTCTTC. Amino acids: CASSQTGSNNEQFF. Based on the CDR3 plus reference TRBV19 and TRBJ2-1, the full variable domain is DGGITQSPKYLFRKEGQNVTLSCEQNLNHDAMYWYRQDPGQGLRLIYYSQIVNDFQKGDIAEGYSVSREKKESFPLTVTSAQKNPTAFYLCASSQTGSNNEQFFGPGTRLTVL.

This clone was seen just once. The V call is TRBV20-1, the J call TRBJ2-4; the D is unclear. Per germline, CDR1 DFQATT and CDR2 SNEGSKA (reference sequence). There are 11 residues in the CDR3. V was cut by 5 bases and J by 7 bases, with 9 bases left in between. The CDR3 is CSAQKWNIQYF. The CDR3 DNA reads as TGCAGTGCTCAGAAGTGGAACATTCAGTACTTC.

V usage is TRBV5-1 and J usage is TRBJ2-7; 8 bases agree with TRBD1. J gave up 1 base and V 3 bases, and 9 bases lay outside the gene matches. From germline, CDR1 is SGHRS and CDR2 YFSETQ. This CDR3 spans 16 amino acids. In nucleotides, the CDR3 is TGCGCCAGCAGCTATGGTGGGACAGGACTTTCCTACGAGCAGTACTTC. It encodes CASSYGGTGLSYEQYF.

V is TRBV5-4 and J is TRBJ1-2, with D possibly TRBD1 on 5 matching bases. Trimming cost V 3 bases and J 4 bases, with 10 bases left between them. CDR3 length equals 13 residues. From germline, CDR1 is SGHNT and CDR2 YYREEE (reference sequence). CDR3 nucleotide sequence: TGTGCCAGCAGCTCGACAGATATCTATGGCTACACCTTC. It yields the protein CASSSTDIYGYTF.

The rearrangement joins TRBV7-9 to TRBJ2-7, with a tentative D call TRBD2 (6 bases). The CDR3 extends over 16 amino acids. Trimming pared 5 bases from V and 4 bases from J, leaving 21 bases between. Germline CDR1 and CDR2: SEHNR and FQNEAQ (reference sequence). The CDR3 reads CASSRTVGGKGYEQYF. The CDR3 DNA is TGTGCCAGCAGCCGTACCGTAGGAGGGAAAGGTTACGAGCAGTACTTC.

The V and J genes are TRBV25-1 and TRBJ2-1; tentatively, D is TRBD2 (6 bases). Germline loops: CDR1 MGHDK, CDR2 SYGVNS. The CDR3 is made up of 15 amino acids. Trimming shortened V by 6 bases and J by 5 bases, and 17 bases separated the two germline ends. CDR3 residues: CASSRGGAYHNEQFF. The CDR3 DNA reads as TGTGCCAGCAGCCGGGGCGGGGCCTACCACAATGAGCAGTTCTTC.

In this sample, this clone is medium-sized. The genes are TRBV7-9 and TRBJ1-1, with D unclear. The CDR3 consists of 17 residues. Germline lookup yields CDR1 SEHNR and CDR2 FQNEAQ (reference sequence). V was shortened by 1 base and J by 4 bases, with 19 bases between the two germline ends. CDR3 in DNA: TGTGCCAGCAGCTTAGAGGCGGACCCGAACTCTTTCACTGAAGCTTTCTTT. Its protein product is CASSLEADPNSFTEAFF.

The chain recombines TRBV6-5 with TRBJ1-1; tentative D call: TRBD1 (5 bases). CDR3 size: 15 residues. V lost 4 bases, J lost 0 bases, and 12 bases lay in between. Germline V gene lookup returns CDR1 MNHEY and CDR2 SVGAGI. CDR3 coding DNA: TGTGCCAGCAGTTCGGACACTTGGGTGAACACTGAAGCTTTCTTT. Protein sequence: CASSSDTWVNTEAFF.